This T cell receptor (beta chain) was recorded in a study of blood T cell repertoires in COVID-19. Study-wide context: Whether acute or convalescent, the COVID-19 samples came from the United States, Italy and Spain. The cDNA or gDNA used as material had been derived from T cells, B-cell-depleted T cells, or PBMCs.

Study processing details: Amplification of reference gene primers was used by the study to estimate nucleated cell counts. Here immunoSEQ multiplex PCR was the method, and the copy in TCRdb shows in-frame clones only, minus some. V, J and clone size were drawn from that table, and D and trimming were deduced from the DNA. The profile shows some 220,000 clones, roughly 80% of them singletons. Germline values: CDR1 SGHKS, CDR2 YYEKEE (reference sequence). The CDR3 covers 14 residues. J was trimmed by 6 bases and V by 2 bases; bases with no gene match: 2. Sequencing was done on a sample of peripheral blood. The origin of this receptor is a woman in her 70s with acute or convalescent COVID-19. This chain joins TRBV5-5 and TRBJ2-2, with 9 positions matching TRBD2. CDR3 DNA sequence: TGTGCCAGCAGCTTTAGCGGGGGTGCCGGGGAGCTGTTTTTT. Translated: CASSFSGGAGELFF. Full variable domain (rest looked up from reference TRBV5-5 and TRBJ2-2): DAGVTQSPTHLIKTRGQQVTLRCSPISGHKSVSWYQQVLGQGPQFIFQYYEKEERGRGNFPDRFSARQFPNYSSELNVNALLLGDSALYLCASSFSGGAGELFFGEGSRLTVL.